This TCR beta chain was observed in a study of cytomegalovirus exposure and HLA in healthy donors. Amplification used 60 Vbeta primers and 13 Jbeta primers. Here immunoSEQ multiplex PCR was the method, and the copy in TCRdb shows in-frame clones only, minus some. The sample carries 280,000 or so clones, around 90% recorded once. Per germline, CDR1 SGHRS and CDR2 YFSETQ. CDR3 size: 15 residues. Trimming shortened V by 2 bases and J by 4 bases, and 15 bases separated the two germline ends. The gene calls are TRBV5-1 and TRBJ1-1, with a tentative D call TRBD1 (5 bases). Sequenced input: PBMCs. The TCR sequence derives from a woman aged 18 to 35 in good health and CMV-seronegative. CDR3 DNA: TGCGCCAGCAGCTTCGACGGGGGGATGGGCACTGAAGCTTTCTTT. Its protein is CASSFDGGMGTEAFF.